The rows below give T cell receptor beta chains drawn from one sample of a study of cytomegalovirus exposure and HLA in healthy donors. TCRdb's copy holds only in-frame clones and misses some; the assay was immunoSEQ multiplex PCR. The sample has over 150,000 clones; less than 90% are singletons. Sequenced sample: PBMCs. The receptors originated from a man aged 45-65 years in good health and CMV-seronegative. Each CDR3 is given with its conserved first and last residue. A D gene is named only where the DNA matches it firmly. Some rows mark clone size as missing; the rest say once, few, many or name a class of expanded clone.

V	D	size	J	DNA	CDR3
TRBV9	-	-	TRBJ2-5	TGTGCCAGCAGCGTAGGGGCAAATCAAGAGACCCAGTACTTC	CASSVGANQETQYF
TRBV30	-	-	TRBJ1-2	TGTGCCTGGAGGGACAGCGTTAGCTATGGCTACACCTTC	CAWRDSVSYGYTF
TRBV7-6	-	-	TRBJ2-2	TGTGCCAGCAGCTTAGAGGGGTACCGCACCGGGGAGCTGTTTTTT	CASSLEGYRTGELFF
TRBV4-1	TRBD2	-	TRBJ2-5	TGCGCCAGCAGCCGGACGAAGGTAGTGGTAGCGGGGCGGCGAGAGACCCAGTACTTC	CASSRTKVVVAGRRETQYF
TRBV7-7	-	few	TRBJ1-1	TGTGCTAGCAGCTTAGGACAGAACACTGAAGCTTTCTTT	CASSLGQNTEAFF
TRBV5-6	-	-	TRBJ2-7	TGTGCCAGCAGCCACGAGCAGTACTTC	CASSHEQYF
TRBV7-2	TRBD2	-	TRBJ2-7	TGTGCCAGATCTAGCGGGGGCGCGCAGTACTTC	CARSSGGAQYF
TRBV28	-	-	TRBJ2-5	TGTGCCAGCAGTTGGGGCCGGGCGAGAGAGCAGTACTTC	CASSWGRAREQYF
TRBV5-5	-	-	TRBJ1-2	TGTGCCAGCAGCTTGTTAGCGACTAACTATGGCTACACCTTC	CASSLLATNYGYTF
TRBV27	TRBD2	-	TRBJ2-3	TGTGCCAGCACCCCCTGGGCGGGGGACTCGGATACGCAGTATTTT	CASTPWAGDSDTQYF
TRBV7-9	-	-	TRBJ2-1	TGTGCCAGCAGCTACGCCCCCCTAGCCCCTGAGCAGTTCTTC	CASSYAPLAPEQFF
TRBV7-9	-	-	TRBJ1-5	TGTTCCAGCAGCACGGGGCGGGACCTCGGTCAGCCCCAGCATTTT	CSSSTGRDLGQPQHF
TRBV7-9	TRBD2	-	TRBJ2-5	TGTGCCAGCAGCTTCGTGGCGGGAGTAAAAGAGACCCAGTACTTC	CASSFVAGVKETQYF
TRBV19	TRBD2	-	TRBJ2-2	TGTGCCAGTAGTAGGACTAGCGGGAGGAACACCGGGGAGCTGTTTTTT	CASSRTSGRNTGELFF
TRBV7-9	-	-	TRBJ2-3	TGTGCCAGCTCGCCTAGCTGGGCAGATACGCAGTATTTT	CASSPSWADTQYF
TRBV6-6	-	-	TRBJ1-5	TGTGCCAGCAACCCAGGGACTTTTAGCAATCAGCCCCAGCATTTT	CASNPGTFSNQPQHF
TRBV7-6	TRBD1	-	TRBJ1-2	TGTGCCAGCAGCCCCAAGGACAGGGGGAGAAACTATGGCTACACCTTC	CASSPKDRGRNYGYTF
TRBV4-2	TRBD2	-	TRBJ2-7	TGTGCCAGCAGCCAAGATGTCCTAGCGGTCTCCTACGAGCAGTACTTC	CASSQDVLAVSYEQYF
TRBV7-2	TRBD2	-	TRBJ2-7	TGTGCCAGCAGCTTAGGTAGTAGCGGGGTCGACGAGCAGTACTTC	CASSLGSSGVDEQYF
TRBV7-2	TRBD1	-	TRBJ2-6	TGTGCCAGCAGCTTAGGGACAGGGGGCTCCGGGGCCAACGTCCTGACTTTC	CASSLGTGGSGANVLTF
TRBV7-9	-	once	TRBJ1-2	TGTGCCAGCAGCCTGGACACAGGGCGGGTCGATGGCTACACCTTC	CASSLDTGRVDGYTF
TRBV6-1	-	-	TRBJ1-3	TGTGCCAGCAGGACTACAGTAAACACCATATATTTT	CASRTTVNTIYF
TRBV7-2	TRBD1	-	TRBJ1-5	TGTGCCAGCAGCTTATCCCAGGGACAGGGCGGTCAGCCCCAGCATTTT	CASSLSQGQGGQPQHF
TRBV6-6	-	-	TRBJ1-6	TGTGCCAGCAGCGGACAGTCGGATTCACCCCTCCACTTT	CASSGQSDSPLHF
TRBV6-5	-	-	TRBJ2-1	TGTGCCAGCAGTTACCGTCTAGCTACCTACAATGAGCAGTTCTTC	CASSYRLATYNEQFF
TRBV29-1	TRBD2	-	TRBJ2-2	TGCAGTTCGGGGGGAAACACCGGGGAGCTGTTTTTT	CSSGGNTGELFF
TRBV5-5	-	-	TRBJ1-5	TGTGCCAGCAGCTTGCCGCCCCCCGGGAGCAATCAGCCCCAGCATTTT	CASSLPPPGSNQPQHF
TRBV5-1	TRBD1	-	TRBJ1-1	TGCGCCAGCAGCCCCGGGACAGGGGTCGAAGCTTTCTTT	CASSPGTGVEAFF
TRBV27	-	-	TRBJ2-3	TGTGCCAGCAGTTTACAGCGGGCCACAGATACGCAGTATTTT	CASSLQRATDTQYF
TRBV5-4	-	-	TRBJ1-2	TGTGCCAGCAGCTTGGGGGGACTCGCGGGGGGAGGCTACACCTTC	CASSLGGLAGGGYTF
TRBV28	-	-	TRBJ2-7	TGTGCCAGCAGTTTGGCGCGGCCGCCGGGGTACGAGCAGTACTTC	CASSLARPPGYEQYF
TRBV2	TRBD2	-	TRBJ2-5	TGTGCCAGCATCCTCGGGGTGACTAGCGGGGGTTCCCAAGAGACCCAGTACTTC	CASILGVTSGGSQETQYF
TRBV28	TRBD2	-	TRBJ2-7	TGTGCCAGCAGTTTAGGAAGCGGGAGTTACTACGAGCAGTACTTC	CASSLGSGSYYEQYF
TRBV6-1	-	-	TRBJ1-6	TGTGCCAGCAGTTTCCGGAGCTCCTATAATTCACCCCTCCACTTT	CASSFRSSYNSPLHF
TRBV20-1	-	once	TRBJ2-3	TGCAGTGTTTTCCTGAGCGATACGCAGTATTTT	CSVFLSDTQYF
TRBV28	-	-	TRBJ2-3	TGTGCCAGCATCCTAGGGGGGGGGCGGGGAGATACGCAGTATTTT	CASILGGGRGDTQYF
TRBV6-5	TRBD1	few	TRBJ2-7	TGTGCCAGCAAAGACAGGGAAAGGATCGAGCAGTACTTC	CASKDRERIEQYF
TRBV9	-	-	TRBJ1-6	TGTGCCAGCAGCGGACGGGGGGGCCCCTATAATTCACCCCTCCACTTT	CASSGRGGPYNSPLHF
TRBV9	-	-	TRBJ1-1	TGTGCCAGCAGCGCCCAGGGGAGGAACACTGAAGCTTTCTTT	CASSAQGRNTEAFF
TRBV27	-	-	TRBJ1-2	TGTGCCAGCAGTTTATGGTCCACAGGACACTATGGCTACACCTTC	CASSLWSTGHYGYTF
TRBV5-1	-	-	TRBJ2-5	TGCGCCAGCAGCTTCGGGGGGCGTGAGACCCAGTACTTC	CASSFGGRETQYF
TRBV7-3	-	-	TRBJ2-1	TGTGCCAGCAGCTTGGAAGGGAGCTCCTACAATGAGCAGTTCTTC	CASSLEGSSYNEQFF